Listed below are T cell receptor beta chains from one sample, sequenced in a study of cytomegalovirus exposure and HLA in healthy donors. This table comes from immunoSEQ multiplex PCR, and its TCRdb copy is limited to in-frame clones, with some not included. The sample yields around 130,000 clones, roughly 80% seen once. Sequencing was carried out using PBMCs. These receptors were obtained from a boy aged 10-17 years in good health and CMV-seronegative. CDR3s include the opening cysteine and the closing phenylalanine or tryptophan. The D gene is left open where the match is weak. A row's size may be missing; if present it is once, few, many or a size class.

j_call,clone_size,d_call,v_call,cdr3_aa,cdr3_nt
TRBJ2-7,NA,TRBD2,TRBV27,CASKKASGPSYEQYF,TGTGCCAGCAAGAAAGCTAGCGGGCCTTCCTACGAGCAGTACTTC
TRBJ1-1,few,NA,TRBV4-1,CASSQLDPGTEAFF,TGCGCCAGCAGCCAATTAGATCCCGGCACTGAAGCTTTCTTT
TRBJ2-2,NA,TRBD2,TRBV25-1,CASSWTSGRGELFF,TGTGCCAGCAGCTGGACTAGCGGGAGGGGGGAGCTGTTTTTT
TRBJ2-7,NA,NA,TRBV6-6,CASSYGGANYEQYF,TGTGCCAGCAGTTACGGGGGCGCAAACTACGAGCAGTACTTC
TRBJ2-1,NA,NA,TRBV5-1,CASSQSRGSSYNEQFF,TGCGCCAGCAGCCAAAGCAGAGGGAGCTCCTACAATGAGCAGTTCTTC
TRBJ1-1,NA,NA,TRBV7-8,CASSFSGTRGTMNTEAFF,TGTGCCAGCAGCTTTTCCGGGACGCGGGGAACGATGAACACTGAAGCTTTCTTT
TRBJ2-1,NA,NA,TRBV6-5,CASLDGQYNEQFF,TGTGCCAGCCTAGATGGACAGTACAATGAGCAGTTCTTC
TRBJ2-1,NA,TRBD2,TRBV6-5,CASSYGRGYNEQFF,TGTGCCAGCAGTTACGGGAGGGGATACAATGAGCAGTTCTTC
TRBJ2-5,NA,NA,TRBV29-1,CSVSPRVQETQYF,TGCAGCGTCTCCCCGCGGGTCCAAGAGACCCAGTACTTC
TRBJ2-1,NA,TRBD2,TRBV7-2,CASSLVRAGGPDEQFF,TGTGCCAGCAGCTTAGTCCGAGCGGGAGGGCCGGATGAGCAGTTCTTC
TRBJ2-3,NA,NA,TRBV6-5,CASSYSVLGTDTQYF,TGTGCCAGCAGTTACTCAGTACTAGGCACAGATACGCAGTATTTT
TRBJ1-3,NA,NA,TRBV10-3,CAIGGGYSGNTIYF,TGTGCCATCGGGGGGGGATACTCTGGAAACACCATATATTTT
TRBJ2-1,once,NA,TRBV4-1,CASSQGGGRSYNEQFF,TGCGCCAGCAGCCAGGGCGGAGGCCGTAGTTACAATGAGCAGTTCTTC
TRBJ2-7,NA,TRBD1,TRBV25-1,CASSEPGQGLTYEQYF,TGTGCCAGCAGTGAACCCGGACAGGGGCTAACCTACGAGCAGTACTTC
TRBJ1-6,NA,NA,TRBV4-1,CASSSGKGKNNSPLHF,TGCGCCAGCAGCTCTGGAAAGGGGAAGAATAATTCACCCCTCCACTTT
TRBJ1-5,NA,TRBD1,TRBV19,CASSPTGNQPQHF,TGTGCCAGTAGCCCGACAGGGAATCAGCCCCAGCATTTT
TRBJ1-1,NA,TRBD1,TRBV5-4,CASSPDRGRTEAFF,TGTGCCAGCAGCCCGGACAGGGGGCGCACTGAAGCTTTCTTT